The clone carrying this T cell receptor beta chain has more than one count but fewer than ten. The antigen remains unidentified. The sample originates from a study of cytomegalovirus exposure and HLA in healthy donors. On the study more broadly: A preliminary data release comprised 70 million to 95 million unique TCRs obtained from HLA-typed donors.

Study-wide results and caveats: The authors enumerated 150 to 200 TCR beta chains as linked to cytomegalovirus.

The study ran its PCR with 60 Vbeta and 13 Jbeta primers. Assay: immunoSEQ multiplex PCR; the TCRdb copy retains only in-frame clones and omits some. This sample has some 150,000 clones, with 77% found just once. This TCR derives from a woman aged 25 to 39 in good health and CMV-seronegative. The sequencing sample was made of PBMCs.

CDR3 sequence: CASSFDSTNTEAFF. CDR3 nucleotides: TGCGCCAGCAGCTTCGACAGTACTAACACTGAAGCTTTCTTT. The chain is built from TRBV5-1 and TRBJ1-1; tentatively, D is TRBD1 (5 bases). Trimming stripped 2 bases from V and 2 bases from J, with 10 bases between. Germline V gene data show CDR1 as SGHRS and CDR2 as YFSETQ. The CDR3 totals 14 residues.